The 8 T cell receptor beta chains below all came from one sample that was sequenced in a study of cytomegalovirus exposure and HLA in healthy donors. PCR used 60 Vbeta primers and 13 Jbeta primers. Generated by immunoSEQ multiplex PCR, the TCRdb table keeps only in-frame clones and is missing some. The sample contains hundreds of thousands of clones, around 73% of which appear only once. The sequenced sample was PBMCs. All receptors come from a male donor in good health and CMV-seronegative.

V is TRBV19 and J is TRBJ2-4; weak D call: TRBD1 (5 bases). The germline CDR1 and CDR2 sequences are LNHDA and SQIVND (reference sequence). The CDR3 totals 17 residues. The V end was cut by 1 base, the J end by 0 bases, with 13 bases between. The CDR3 DNA sequence: TGTGCCAGTAGTATAGGGGGCAGGGCGGCAGCCAAAAACATTCAGTACTTC. Translation: CASSIGGRAAAKNIQYF. Filled out from reference TRBV19 and TRBJ2-4, the complete variable domain reads DGGITQSPKYLFRKEGQNVTLSCEQNLNHDAMYWYRQDPGQGLRLIYYSQIVNDFQKGDIAEGYSVSREKKESFPLTVTSAQKNPTAFYLCASSIGGRAAAKNIQYFGAGTRLSVL.

Note on this clone: One end of the junction is discordant with germline, which a read error may explain. This chain joins TRBV5-4 and TRBJ2-7, with a possible D match to TRBD1 (6 bases). The CDR3 runs to 15 residues. The germline V gene encodes CDR1 SGHNT and CDR2 YYREEE (reference sequence). This chain's CDR3 is CASSLVGASSNEQYF. CDR3 DNA sequence: TGTGCCAGCAGCTTGGTGGGGGCTTCCTCCAACGAGCAGTACTTC.

This clone was counted between two and nine times. V gene TRBV7-9 combines with J gene TRBJ1-2; TRBD1 might be the D (6 bases). The CDR3 contains 16 residues. The ends were cut back, 4 bases at V and 3 bases at J, with 18 bases in the middle. Germline lookup yields CDR1 SEHNR and CDR2 FQNEAQ (reference sequence). The CDR3 loop reads CASSSSAGARDYGYTF. CDR3 nucleotides: TGTGCCAGCAGCTCCAGCGCAGGGGCAAGGGACTATGGCTACACCTTC.

This clone has a single count. The chain has TRBV16 and TRBJ2-1; D gene uncertain. Trimming removed 1 base at V and 4 bases at J, with 8 bases between. The CDR3 extends over 14 amino acids. Germline loops: CDR1 KGHSY, CDR2 FQNENV. The CDR3 reads CASSQYRGYNEQFF. The CDR3 nucleotides are TGTGCCAGCAGCCAATATCGAGGATACAATGAGCAGTTCTTC.

This rearrangement joins TRBV28 to TRBJ2-4; 7 bases align to TRBD1. Looked up from germline, CDR1 is MDHEN and CDR2 is SYDVKM. Trimming removed 5 bases from V and 9 bases from J; junction bases left unmatched: 10. The CDR3 consists of 14 residues. The CDR3 spells CASSPRQGGGIQYF. The CDR3 bases are TGTGCCAGCAGTCCCCGACAGGGTGGGGGCATTCAGTACTTC. Based on the CDR3 plus reference TRBV28 and TRBJ2-4, the full variable domain is DVKVTQSSRYLVKRTGEKVFLECVQDMDHENMFWYRQDPGLGLRLIYFSYDVKMKEKGDIPEGYSVSREKKERFSLILESASTNQTSMYLCASSPRQGGGIQYFGAGTRLSVL.

This chain connects TRBV5-1 to TRBJ2-7, with 15 bases identical to TRBD2. V gave up 2 bases and J gave up 7 bases; unmatched junction bases: 13. This CDR3 region has 18 residues. The germline gives CDR1 SGHRS, CDR2 YFSETQ. The CDR3 is CASSLGVPGLAGGGEQYF. For the CDR3, the DNA is TGCGCCAGCAGCTTAGGCGTCCCGGGACTAGCGGGAGGTGGAGAGCAGTACTTC.

This clone was observed a few times. V is TRBV6-5 and J is TRBJ1-1, with TRBD1 matching over 8 bases. Germline V lookup: CDR1 MNHEY, CDR2 SVGAGI. V dropped 7 bases and J dropped 11; count of bases not matched to a gene: 9. The CDR3 length is 12 residues. This chain's CDR3 is CASIAQGARAFF. The DNA of the CDR3 is TGTGCCAGCATCGCGCAGGGGGCTCGTGCTTTCTTT.

The chain employs TRBV9 and TRBJ2-3; no definite D call. This CDR3 contains 15 residues. Germline lookup yields CDR1 SGDLS and CDR2 YYNGEE. Trimming removed 0 bases at V and 0 bases at J, with 8 bases between. CDR3 region: CASSVVSQSTDTQYF. The CDR3 bases are TGTGCCAGCAGCGTAGTGTCCCAGAGCACAGATACGCAGTATTTT.